The sample holds one count of the clone carrying this T cell receptor (beta chain). Authors' analysis steps: Reference gene primer amplification gave nucleated cell count estimates. This table comes from immunoSEQ multiplex PCR, and its TCRdb copy is limited to in-frame clones, with some not included. V, J and clone size reflect that table, while D and trimming were determined from the DNA. The sample has around 200,000 clones, about 86% seen once. The CDR3 has 12 amino acids. Germline-derived CDR1 and CDR2 are LGHDT and YNNKEL (reference sequence). Between the trimmed V and J ends, which lost 4 bases and 6 bases, there was a span of 10 bases. The sample originates from a study of blood T cell repertoires in COVID-19. Overall study context: Samples representing acute and convalescent COVID-19 were sourced from the United States, Italy and Spain.

This receptor was obtained from a man aged 35 to 55 with active or convalescent COVID-19. The source material was peripheral blood. This chain joins TRBV3-1 (or the pseudogene TRBV3-2) and TRBJ2-7; D possibly corresponds to TRBD2 (6 bases). The CDR3 is CASSRGEGEQYF. The DNA for the CDR3 is TGTGCCAGCAGCCGGGGGGAAGGCGAGCAGTACTTC.